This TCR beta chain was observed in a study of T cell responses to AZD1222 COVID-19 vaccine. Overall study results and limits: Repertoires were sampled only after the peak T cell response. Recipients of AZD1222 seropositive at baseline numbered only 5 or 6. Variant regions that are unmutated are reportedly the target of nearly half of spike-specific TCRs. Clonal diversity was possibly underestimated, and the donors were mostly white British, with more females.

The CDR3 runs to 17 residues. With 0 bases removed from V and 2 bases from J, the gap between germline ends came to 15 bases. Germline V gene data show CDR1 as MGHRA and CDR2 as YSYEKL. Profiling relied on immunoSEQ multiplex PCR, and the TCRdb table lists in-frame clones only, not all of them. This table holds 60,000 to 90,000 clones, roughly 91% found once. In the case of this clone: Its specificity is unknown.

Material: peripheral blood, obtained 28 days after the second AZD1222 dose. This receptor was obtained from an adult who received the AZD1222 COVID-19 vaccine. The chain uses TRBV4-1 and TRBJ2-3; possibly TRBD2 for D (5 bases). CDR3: CASSQEWLAANTDTQYF. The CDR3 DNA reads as TGCGCCAGCAGCCAAGAATGGCTAGCTGCGAACACAGATACGCAGTATTTT.